Listed here are 29 T cell receptor beta chains from one sample, sequenced in a study of control samples from healthy donors and cancer patients. Repertoires were generated with immunoSEQ multiplex PCR, while TCRdb's copy carries only in-frame clones and drops some. The data hold approximately 80,000 clones, with roughly 90% observed a single time. The sequencing sample was made of blood. These TCRs come from a woman between 45 and 60 years old in good health.

The chain joins TRBV19 to TRBJ1-2; D ambiguous. Trimming took off 5 bases at V and 4 bases at J, with 14 bases between the two ends. This CDR3 is built from 14 residues. Germline V CDR1 and CDR2: LNHDA, SQIVND (reference sequence). CDR3 coding DNA: TGTGCCAGTAGTCTCCAGTCTTCACCCTATGGCTACACCTTC. As protein: CASSLQSSPYGYTF.

This rearrangement joins TRBV2 to TRBJ1-5, with D possibly TRBD1 on 5 matching bases. Germline-derived CDR1 and CDR2 are SNHLY and FYNNEI. The V end was cut by 6 bases, the J end by 0 bases, with 6 bases between. This CDR3 has 13 amino acids. The CDR3 DNA is TGTGCCAGCAGGCAGGGTAGCAATCAGCCCCAGCATTTT. Translating it yields CASRQGSNQPQHF.

The V call is TRBV5-1, the J call TRBJ1-1, with no clear D. CDR3 length: 13 amino acids. Germline V lookup: CDR1 SGHRS, CDR2 YFSETQ. V was clipped by 0 bases and J by 1 base, with 4 bases between them. The CDR3 DNA reads TGCGCCAGCAGCTTGGAAGCGAACACTGAAGCTTTCTTT. Protein sequence: CASSLEANTEAFF.

V is TRBV12-5 and J is TRBJ2-1; 8 bases are a match to TRBD1. Germline V gene lookup returns CDR1 LGHNT and CDR2 FRNRAP. The V and J ends lost 4 bases and 4 bases, in that order; junction bases with no gene match: 6. The CDR3 contains 15 residues. The DNA of the CDR3 is TGTGCTAGTGGTTCAGGACAGGGACCTTACAATGAGCAGTTCTTC. Amino acid sequence: CASGSGQGPYNEQFF.

This clone was seen once. This chain connects TRBV11-2 to TRBJ1-1, with D possibly TRBD1 on 6 matching bases. This CDR3 is built from 14 residues. Trimming shortened V by 6 bases and J by 4 bases, and 15 bases separated the two germline ends. Germline V gene sequence: CDR1 SGHAT, CDR2 FQNNGV. The CDR3 is CASRTDRTSTEAFF. The CDR3 DNA reads TGTGCCAGCAGGACAGACAGGACATCCACTGAAGCTTTCTTT.

The rearrangement joins TRBV30 to TRBJ2-6; D is undetermined. The germline V gene encodes CDR1 GTSNPN and CDR2 SVGIG (reference sequence). CDR3 length equals 14 residues. V dropped 2 bases and J dropped 1 base, with 6 bases sitting between them. For the CDR3, the DNA is TGTGCCTGGAGTAGAAAGTCTGGGGCCAACGTCCTGACTTTC. Translating it yields CAWSRKSGANVLTF. The variable domain in full, with the rest retrieved from reference TRBV30 and TRBJ2-6, is SQTIHQWPATLVQPVGSPLSLECTVEGTSNPNLYWYRQAAGRGLQLLFYSVGIGQISSEVPQNLSASRPQDRQFILSSKKLLLSDSGFYLCAWSRKSGANVLTFGAGSRLTVL.

This clone appeared once. V is TRBV6-1 and J is TRBJ1-3; no clear D. V lost 7 bases, J lost 4 bases, and 14 bases lay in between. The CDR3 sequence is 14 residues long. CDR1 is MNHNS and CDR2 is SASEGT in the germline V gene. The CDR3 nucleotides read TGTGCCAGCAAAGCCCCAGAAGGAGGAAACACCATATATTTT. Translating it yields CASKAPEGGNTIYF.

This clone was detected only once. This chain connects TRBV27 to TRBJ1-4; no definite D call. The CDR3 spans 14 residues. The germline V and J ends were trimmed by 5 bases and 7 bases, with 14 bases remaining between them. CDR1 is MNHEY, CDR2 SMNVEV, per germline (reference sequence). The CDR3, as DNA: TGTGCCAGCAGTGCCTCCGGACGGCGTGAAAAACTGTTTTTT. This translates into CASSASGRREKLFF.

The chain employs TRBV6-5 and TRBJ2-4; the D gene is possibly TRBD2 (6 bases). Germline V gene lookup returns CDR1 MNHEY and CDR2 SVGAGI. V lost 11 bases and J lost 3, with 14 bases in between. The CDR3 loop spans 13 amino acids. The CDR3 nucleotides are TGTGCCCGGGGGTATCGGGTCAAAAACATTCAGTACTTC. It is translated as CARGYRVKNIQYF.

The chain carries TRBV9 and TRBJ1-2; D is unclear. Germline loops: CDR1 SGDLS, CDR2 YYNGEE. This CDR3 has 10 amino acids. Trimming cost V 3 bases and J 4 bases, with 1 base left between them. The CDR3 loop reads CASSGYGYTF. The CDR3 nucleotides read TGTGCCAGCAGCGGCTATGGCTACACCTTC.

In this sample, this clone turned up once. The chain is built from TRBV12-3 or TRBV12-4 and TRBJ1-1; D is unclear. The CDR3 sequence is 13 residues long. Trimming left V 5 bases short and J 1 base short, with 8 bases between. The DNA for the CDR3 is TGTGCCAGCAGTCCCGCAACGAACACTGAAGCTTTCTTT. This codes for CASSPATNTEAFF.

The rearrangement uses TRBV5-6 and TRBJ2-3, with TRBD2 as a possible D gene (6 bases). Deletions cut 4 bases from V and 5 bases from J, with 11 bases between. Germline V gives CDR1 SGHDT, CDR2 YYEEEE. This CDR3 region has 13 residues. CDR3 region: CASSEQGGDTQYF. The CDR3 nucleotides are TGTGCCAGCAGCGAGCAGGGAGGAGATACGCAGTATTTT.

This chain's CDR3 is CASSQDGGYEQYF. CDR3 sequence (DNA): TGTGCCAGCAGCCAAGATGGGGGGTATGAGCAGTACTTC. The V and J genes are TRBV3-1 (or the pseudogene TRBV3-2) and TRBJ2-7; a possible D gene is TRBD2 (6 bases). V lost 0 bases and J lost 7, with 10 bases in between. Germline V gives CDR1 LGHDT, CDR2 YNNKEL (reference sequence). The CDR3 spans 13 residues.

This chain links TRBV10-3 with TRBJ1-5; the match to TRBD1 covers 10 bases. The V gene's germline CDR1 is ENHRY and CDR2 SYGVKD. Trimming cost V 8 bases and J 4 bases; bases outside gene matches: 5. The CDR3 contains 14 residues. CDR3 DNA sequence: TGTGCCATCGGGACAGGGGTTCTTAATCAGCCCCAGCATTTT. Residues: CAIGTGVLNQPQHF.

The rearrangement links TRBV30 to TRBJ1-6, with unresolved D. This CDR3 spans 12 amino acids. Germline assignment: CDR1 GTSNPN and CDR2 SVGIG (reference sequence). Trimming removed 4 bases from V and 6 bases from J, with 7 bases in between. The DNA for the CDR3 is TGTGCCTGGAACGAGTTTAATTCACCCCTCCACTTT. Translation: CAWNEFNSPLHF.

The chain joins TRBV19 to TRBJ2-3, with 10 bases matching TRBD1. The CDR3 contains 17 residues. Germline CDR1 reads LNHDA; CDR2 reads SQIVND (reference sequence). V lost 7 bases to trimming and J lost 0 bases; unmatched junction nucleotides: 10. CDR3 in amino acids: CASTLQWGQGSTDTQYF. CDR3 sequence (DNA): TGTGCCAGTACCCTCCAATGGGGACAGGGGAGCACAGATACGCAGTATTTT.

V is TRBV5-1 and J is TRBJ2-1; 7 bases map to TRBD1. J lost 7 bases, V lost 1 base, and 11 bases had no gene match. CDR1 and CDR2 (germline): SGHRS, YFSETQ. The CDR3 runs to 16 residues. CDR3 sequence: CASSLFPAGGENEQFF. CDR3 coding DNA: TGCGCCAGCAGCTTGTTTCCGGCAGGGGGTGAGAATGAGCAGTTCTTC.

V gene TRBV29-1 combines with J gene TRBJ2-1, with D possibly being TRBD2 (5 bases). In germline, CDR1 is SQVTM, CDR2 ANQGSEA. Trimming removed 4 bases from V and 5 bases from J, with 21 bases in between. This CDR3 has 16 amino acids. CDR3 sequence reads: CSVGGAGALHNNEQFF. The CDR3 DNA is TGCAGCGTTGGAGGCGCGGGCGCCCTCCATAACAATGAGCAGTTCTTC.

The genes are TRBV7-9 and TRBJ2-3; 11 bases line up with TRBD1. The V gene's germline CDR1 is SEHNR and CDR2 FQNEAQ (reference sequence). This CDR3 has 17 residues. The junction had 5 bases not matched to a gene; V was cut back by 3 bases and J by 0 bases. The CDR3 sequence is CASSLGTGGLSTDTQYF. As DNA, the CDR3 is TGTGCCAGCAGCTTGGGGACAGGGGGATTGAGCACAGATACGCAGTATTTT. Complete variable domain (other parts from reference TRBV7-9 and TRBJ2-3): DTGVSQNPRHKITKRGQNVTFRCDPISEHNRLYWYRQTLGQGPEFLTYFQNEAQLEKSRLLSDRFSAERPKGSFSTLEIQRTEQGDSAMYLCASSLGTGGLSTDTQYFGPGTRLTVL.

J is TRBJ2-1 and V is TRBV5-1, with TRBD2 matching over 9 bases. V shed 4 bases and J 8 bases; nucleotides not matched to a gene: 13. From germline, CDR1 is SGHRS and CDR2 YFSETQ. This CDR3 has 16 residues. CDR3 sequence reads: CASSLEFSGGVDEQFF. CDR3 sequence (DNA): TGCGCCAGCAGCCTGGAGTTTAGCGGGGGAGTGGATGAGCAGTTCTTC.

This clone was observed once. The chain is built from TRBV20-1 and TRBJ2-7; D may match TRBD1 or TRBD2 (5 bases each). Germline assignment: CDR1 DFQATT and CDR2 SNEGSKA (reference sequence). The germline V and J ends were trimmed by 3 bases and 6 bases, with 9 bases remaining between them. The CDR3 spans 11 residues. The CDR3 is CSASSGREQYF. The DNA for the CDR3 is TGCAGTGCTAGCTCGGGGCGCGAGCAGTACTTC.

The rearrangement joins TRBV19 to TRBJ1-1; D gene uncertain. Trimming stripped 3 bases from V and 3 bases from J, with 14 bases between. The CDR3 has 15 amino acids. The germline CDR1 and CDR2 sequences are LNHDA and SQIVND (reference sequence). CDR3 bases: TGTGCCAGTAGTATCGAGACACTGTCGGACACTGAAGCTTTCTTT. This sequence encodes CASSIETLSDTEAFF.

The chain recombines TRBV10-3 with TRBJ2-2; no definite D call. Germline V gene sequence: CDR1 ENHRY, CDR2 SYGVKD. This CDR3 spans 14 amino acids. Trimming shortened V by 4 bases and J by 0 bases, and 6 bases separated the two germline ends. Written as DNA, the CDR3 is TGTGCCATCAGTGGTACGTCGAACACCGGGGAGCTGTTTTTT. It translates to CAISGTSNTGELFF.

The chain carries TRBV30 and TRBJ1-1, with D tentatively TRBD1 (5 bases). The germline V gene encodes CDR1 GTSNPN and CDR2 SVGIG (reference sequence). The length of the CDR3 is 12 residues. V was shortened by 5 bases and J by 6 bases, with 13 bases between the two germline ends. CDR3 sequence reads: CAWGADGAEAFF. The DNA for the CDR3 is TGTGCCTGGGGGGCAGACGGGGCTGAAGCTTTCTTT.

V and J are TRBV4-1 and TRBJ1-2, with D unresolved. Germline V gene data show CDR1 as MGHRA and CDR2 as YSYEKL. This CDR3 comprises 14 residues. The germline V and J ends were trimmed by 3 bases and 8 bases, with 16 bases remaining between them. The CDR3 loop is CASSHMDEKRGYTF. CDR3 nucleotides: TGCGCCAGCAGCCATATGGACGAGAAGAGGGGCTACACCTTC.

V and J are TRBV18 and TRBJ2-6; perhaps TRBD1 as D (6 bases). V gave up 6 bases and J gave up 4 bases, with 13 bases separating them. Germline V gene sequence: CDR1 KGHSH, CDR2 LQKENI. The CDR3 length is 15 residues. The CDR3 bases are TGTGCCAGCTCTCCAACAGGGATAGGGGCCAACGTCCTGACTTTC. It translates to CASSPTGIGANVLTF.

The chain has TRBV2 and TRBJ1-5, with D unclear. Germline assignment: CDR1 SNHLY and CDR2 FYNNEI. The CDR3 is made up of 15 amino acids. The V end was cut by 2 bases, the J end by 4 bases, with 12 bases between. The CDR3 sequence: CASSERPQANQPQHF. The CDR3 DNA reads as TGTGCCAGCAGTGAAAGGCCGCAGGCGAATCAGCCCCAGCATTTT.

This sequence joins TRBV4-1 and TRBJ1-1; D uncertain. Per germline, CDR1 MGHRA and CDR2 YSYEKL. V lost 1 base, J lost 2 bases, and 14 bases lay in between. The CDR3 is 16 amino acids. CDR3 sequence: CASSQAYVSVNTEAFF. In DNA form, the CDR3 reads TGCGCCAGCAGCCAAGCTTACGTCTCGGTAAACACTGAAGCTTTCTTT.

This chain uses TRBV10-3 with TRBJ1-6, with D tentatively TRBD1 (6 bases). V gave up 10 bases and J gave up 3 bases, with 7 bases separating them. This CDR3 has 12 residues. Germline CDR1 ENHRY, CDR2 SYGVKD. The DNA for the CDR3 is TGTGCCACACAGGGCTATAATTCACCCCTCCACTTT. It translates to CATQGYNSPLHF.